Shown below are 10 T cell receptor beta chains from a single sample sequenced in a study of cytomegalovirus exposure and HLA in healthy donors. Clones were read by immunoSEQ multiplex PCR, and TCRdb kept only the in-frame ones, dropping some. The table has approximately 240,000 clones, about 89% seen once. Sequencing was carried out using PBMCs. These receptors were obtained from a woman younger than 35 in good health and CMV-seronegative.

This clone was counted at least ten times. The rearrangement links TRBV6-4 to TRBJ2-3; 9 bases are a match to TRBD2. The ends lost 0 bases at V and 2 bases at J; junction bases unmatched: 3. The CDR3 runs to 16 residues. The germline CDR1 and CDR2 sequences are MRHNA and SNTAGT. The CDR3 sequence: CASSDSAGGDTDTQYF. In nucleotides, the CDR3 is TGTGCCAGCAGTGACTCAGCGGGGGGAGACACAGATACGCAGTATTTT.

V usage is TRBV4-1 and J usage is TRBJ1-3; no definite D call. The germline V gene has CDR1 MGHRA and CDR2 YSYEKL. CDR3 length equals 15 residues. V was pared by 1 base and J by 4 bases, with 11 bases between. CDR3 sequence: CASSQVGGHGNTIYF. The DNA for the CDR3 is TGCGCCAGCAGCCAAGTTGGAGGGCACGGAAACACCATATATTTT.

The V and J genes are TRBV19 and TRBJ2-3, with 8 bases matching TRBD2. Germline values: CDR1 LNHDA, CDR2 SQIVND (reference sequence). Trimming cost V 6 bases and J 5 bases; bases outside gene matches: 10. The CDR3 has 15 residues. The CDR3 DNA follows: TGTGCCAGTAGCCAGGGAGCGGGAGCCGGAGATACGCAGTATTTT. Its translation is CASSQGAGAGDTQYF.

This clone appeared a single time. The rearrangement joins TRBV7-5 to TRBJ2-7; TRBD1, the D gene given by the table, was not confirmed from the DNA. TRBV7-5 is an annotated pseudogene. The CDR3 runs to 15 residues. The CDR3 loop reads CARSLEGVSSYEQYF. The CDR3 coding sequence is TGTGCCAGAAGTTTAGAAGGGGTTAGCTCCTACGAGCAGTACTTC.

Only one count was recorded for this clone. Other DNA sequences in the sample encode the same CDR3. V is TRBV29-1 and J is TRBJ1-2, with no clear D. V lost 4 bases to trimming and J lost 2 bases, with 8 bases between them. This CDR3 region has 12 residues. Germline V lookup: CDR1 SQVTM, CDR2 ANQGSEA. In DNA, the CDR3 is TGCAGCGTTGTAGGCGGAAACTATGGCTACACCTTC. Its translation is CSVVGGNYGYTF.

J is TRBJ2-2 and V is TRBV5-5; D might be TRBD1 (6 bases). Germline CDR1 is SGHKS and CDR2 is YYEKEE (reference sequence). The V end was cut by 2 bases, the J end by 1 base, with 9 bases between. The CDR3 extends over 15 amino acids. The CDR3 DNA is TGTGCCAGCAGCTTACCGACAGGGAACACCGGGGAGCTGTTTTTT. Translating gives CASSLPTGNTGELFF.

The chain combines TRBV28 with TRBJ2-5; 8 nucleotides align to TRBD1. V gave up 7 bases and J gave up 9 bases; unmatched junction bases: 10. Germline CDR1 reads MDHEN; CDR2 reads SYDVKM. The CDR3 extends over 13 amino acids. DNA for the CDR3: TGTGCCAGCACCCTGACAGGGGCATCGGCCCAGTACTTC. Translation gives CASTLTGASAQYF.

This clone was seen a single time. This sequence joins TRBV29-1 and TRBJ1-1; weak D call: TRBD1 (5 bases). The CDR3 is made up of 13 amino acids. The germline gives CDR1 SQVTM, CDR2 ANQGSEA. Trimming stripped 5 bases from V and 2 bases from J, with 12 bases between. The CDR3 nucleotides are TGCAGCGTTCAGACGACAGACAACACTGAAGCTTTCTTT. It codes for CSVQTTDNTEAFF.

The J gene is TRBJ2-5, the V gene TRBV7-6, with a possible D match to TRBD2 (5 bases). Germline V lookup: CDR1 SGHVS, CDR2 FNYEAQ. The CDR3 has 16 residues. Between the trimmed V and J ends, which lost 2 bases and 5 bases, there was a span of 18 bases. This chain's CDR3 is CASSLSVGRRRETQYF. In DNA form, the CDR3 reads TGTGCCAGCAGCTTATCCGTGGGCCGAAGGAGGGAGACCCAGTACTTC.

This clone showed up just once. V usage is TRBV28 and J usage is TRBJ2-3; 12 bases are a match to TRBD2. The germline gives CDR1 MDHEN, CDR2 SYDVKM. The junction had 4 bases not matched to a gene; V was cut back by 0 bases and J by 0 bases. CDR3 length equals 18 residues. CDR3 amino acids: CASSLWETSGSSTDTQYF. The CDR3, as DNA: TGTGCCAGCAGTTTATGGGAGACTAGCGGGAGTAGCACAGATACGCAGTATTTT.